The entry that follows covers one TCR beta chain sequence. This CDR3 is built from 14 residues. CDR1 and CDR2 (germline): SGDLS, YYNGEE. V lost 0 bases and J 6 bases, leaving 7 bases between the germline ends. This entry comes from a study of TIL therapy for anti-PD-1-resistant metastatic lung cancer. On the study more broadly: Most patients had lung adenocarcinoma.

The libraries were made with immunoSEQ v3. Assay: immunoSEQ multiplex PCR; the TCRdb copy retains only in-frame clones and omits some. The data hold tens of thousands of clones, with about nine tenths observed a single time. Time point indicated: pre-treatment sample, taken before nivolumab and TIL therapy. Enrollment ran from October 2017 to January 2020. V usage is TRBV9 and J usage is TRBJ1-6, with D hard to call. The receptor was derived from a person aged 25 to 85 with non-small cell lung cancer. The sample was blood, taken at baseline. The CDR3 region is CASSVEHANSPLHF. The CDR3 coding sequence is TGTGCCAGCAGCGTAGAGCACGCTAATTCACCCCTCCACTTT.